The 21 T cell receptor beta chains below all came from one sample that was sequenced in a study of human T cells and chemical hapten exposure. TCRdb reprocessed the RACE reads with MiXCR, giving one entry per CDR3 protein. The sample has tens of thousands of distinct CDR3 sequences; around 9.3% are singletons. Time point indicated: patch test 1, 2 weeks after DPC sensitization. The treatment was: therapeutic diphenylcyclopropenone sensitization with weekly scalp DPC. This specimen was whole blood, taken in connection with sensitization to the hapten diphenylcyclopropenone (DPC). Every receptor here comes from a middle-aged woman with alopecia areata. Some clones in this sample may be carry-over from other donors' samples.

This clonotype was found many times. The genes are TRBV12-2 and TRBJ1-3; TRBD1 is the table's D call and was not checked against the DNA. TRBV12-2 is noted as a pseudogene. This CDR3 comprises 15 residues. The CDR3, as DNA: TGTGCAAGTCGCCCTTCGGGGGGACAGGGTGTCACCATATATTTT. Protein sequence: CASRPSGGQGVTIYF.

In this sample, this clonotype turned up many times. The DNA of the CDR3 is TGCAGCGTTGTGAAGCGCGCGAACACCGGGGAGCTGTTTTTT. It specifies CSVVKRANTGELFF. The chain combines TRBV29-1 with TRBJ2-2; D not resolved. Per germline, CDR1 SQVTM and CDR2 ANQGSEA. CDR3 length: 14 residues. The ends were cut back, 4 bases at V and 0 bases at J, with 9 bases in the middle.

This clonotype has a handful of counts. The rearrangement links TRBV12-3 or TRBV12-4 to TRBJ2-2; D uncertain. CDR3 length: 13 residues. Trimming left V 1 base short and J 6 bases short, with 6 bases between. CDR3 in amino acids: CASSLDLSGELFF. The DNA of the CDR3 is TGTGCCAGCAGTTTAGACCTATCCGGGGAGCTGTTTTTT.

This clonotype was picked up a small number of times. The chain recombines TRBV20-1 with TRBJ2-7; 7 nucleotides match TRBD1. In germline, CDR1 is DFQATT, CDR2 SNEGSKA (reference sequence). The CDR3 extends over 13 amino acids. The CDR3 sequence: CGGGPTGLYEQYF. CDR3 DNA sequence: TGCGGAGGAGGTCCGACAGGGCTCTACGAGCAGTACTTC.

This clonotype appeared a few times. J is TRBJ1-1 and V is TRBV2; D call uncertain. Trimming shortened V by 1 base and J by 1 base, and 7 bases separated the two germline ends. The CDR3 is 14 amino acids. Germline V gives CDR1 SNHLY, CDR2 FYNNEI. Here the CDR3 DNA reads TGTGCCAGCAGTGAAGGAGCTAGGAACACTGAAGCTTTCTTT. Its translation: CASSEGARNTEAFF.

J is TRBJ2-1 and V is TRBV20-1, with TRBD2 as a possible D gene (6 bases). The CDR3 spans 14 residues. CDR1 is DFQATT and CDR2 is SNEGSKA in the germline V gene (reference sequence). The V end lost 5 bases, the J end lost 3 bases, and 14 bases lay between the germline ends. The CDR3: CSAGSGIDYNEQFF. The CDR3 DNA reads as TGCAGTGCTGGTAGCGGAATCGACTACAATGAGCAGTTCTTC.

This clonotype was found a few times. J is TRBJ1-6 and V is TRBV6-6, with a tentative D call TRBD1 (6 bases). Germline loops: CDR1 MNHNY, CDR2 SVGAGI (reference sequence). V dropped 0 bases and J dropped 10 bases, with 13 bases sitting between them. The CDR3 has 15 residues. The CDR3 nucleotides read TGTGCCAGCAGTTACTCGGCAGGGGTGGCATCACCCCTCCACTTT. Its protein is CASSYSAGVASPLHF.

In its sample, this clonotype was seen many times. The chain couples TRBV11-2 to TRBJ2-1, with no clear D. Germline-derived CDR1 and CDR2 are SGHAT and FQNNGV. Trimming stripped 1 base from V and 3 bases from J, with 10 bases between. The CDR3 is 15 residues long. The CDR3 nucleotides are TGTGCCAGCAGCTTAGGAACTGGGAACTACAATGAGCAGTTCTTC. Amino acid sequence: CASSLGTGNYNEQFF.

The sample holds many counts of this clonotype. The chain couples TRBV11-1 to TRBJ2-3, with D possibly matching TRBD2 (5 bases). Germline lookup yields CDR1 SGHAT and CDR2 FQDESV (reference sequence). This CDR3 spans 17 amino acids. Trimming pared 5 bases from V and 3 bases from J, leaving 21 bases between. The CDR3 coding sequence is TGTGCCAGCAGCCCACCCCGGACTTCTTACTTAACAGATACGCAGTATTTT. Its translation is CASSPPRTSYLTDTQYF.

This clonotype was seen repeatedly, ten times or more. In DNA, the CDR3 is TGCAGTGCTGTAAGGACAGGGATGACACCCCTCCACTTT. Protein sequence: CSAVRTGMTPLHF. V usage is TRBV20-1 and J usage is TRBJ1-6; the match to TRBD1 covers 8 bases. Germline assignment: CDR1 DFQATT and CDR2 SNEGSKA (reference sequence). The trim removed 5 bases at V and 11 bases at J, leaving 8 bases unmatched. This CDR3 comprises 13 residues.

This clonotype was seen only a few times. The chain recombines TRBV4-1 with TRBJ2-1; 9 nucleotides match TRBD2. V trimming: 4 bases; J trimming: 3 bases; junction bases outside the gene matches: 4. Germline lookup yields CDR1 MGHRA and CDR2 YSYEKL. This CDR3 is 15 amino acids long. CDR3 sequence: CASSPAGGSYNEQFF. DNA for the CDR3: TGCGCCAGCAGCCCCGCGGGGGGGAGCTACAATGAGCAGTTCTTC.

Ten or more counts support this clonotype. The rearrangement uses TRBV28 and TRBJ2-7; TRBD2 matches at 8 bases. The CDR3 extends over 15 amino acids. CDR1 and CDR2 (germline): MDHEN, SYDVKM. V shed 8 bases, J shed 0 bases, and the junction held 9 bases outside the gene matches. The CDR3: CASDSSGVSSYEQYF. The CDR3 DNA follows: TGTGCCAGCGATAGTAGCGGGGTGAGCTCCTACGAGCAGTACTTC.

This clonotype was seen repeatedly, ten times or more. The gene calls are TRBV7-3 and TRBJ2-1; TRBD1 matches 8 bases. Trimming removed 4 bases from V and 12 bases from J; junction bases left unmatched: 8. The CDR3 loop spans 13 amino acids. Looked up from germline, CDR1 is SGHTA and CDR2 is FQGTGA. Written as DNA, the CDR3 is TGTGCCAGCAGCTCTGACAGGGGCTATTTGCAGTTCTTC. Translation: CASSSDRGYLQFF.

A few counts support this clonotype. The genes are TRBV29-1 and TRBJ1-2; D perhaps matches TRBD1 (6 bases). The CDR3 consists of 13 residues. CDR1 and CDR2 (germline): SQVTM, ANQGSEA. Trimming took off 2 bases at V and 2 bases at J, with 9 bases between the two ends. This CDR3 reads CSVERTENYGYTF. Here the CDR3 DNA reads TGCAGCGTTGAAAGGACAGAAAACTATGGCTACACCTTC.

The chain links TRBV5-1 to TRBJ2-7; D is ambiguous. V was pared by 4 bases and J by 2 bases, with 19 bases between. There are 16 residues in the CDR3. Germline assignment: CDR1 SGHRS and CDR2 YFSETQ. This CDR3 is CASSPTLLESTYEQYF. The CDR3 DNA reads TGCGCCAGCAGCCCCACACTTCTTGAGAGCACCTACGAGCAGTACTTC. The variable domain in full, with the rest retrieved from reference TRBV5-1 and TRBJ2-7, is KAGVTQTPRYLIKTRGQQVTLSCSPISGHRSVSWYQQTPGQGLQFLFEYFSETQRNKGNFPGRFSGRQFSNSRSEMNVSTLELGDSALYLCASSPTLLESTYEQYFGPGTRLTVT.

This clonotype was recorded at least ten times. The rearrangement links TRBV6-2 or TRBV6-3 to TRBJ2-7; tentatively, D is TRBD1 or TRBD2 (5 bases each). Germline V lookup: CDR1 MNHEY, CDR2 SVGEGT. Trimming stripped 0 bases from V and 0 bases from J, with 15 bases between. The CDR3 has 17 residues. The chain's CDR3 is CASSYSTGQLSSYEQYF. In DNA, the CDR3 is TGTGCCAGCAGTTACTCGACGGGGCAATTGAGCTCCTACGAGCAGTACTTC.

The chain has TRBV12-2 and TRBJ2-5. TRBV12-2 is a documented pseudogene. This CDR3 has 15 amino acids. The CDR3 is CASRFPELGGETQYF. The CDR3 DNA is TGTGCAAGTCGCTTTCCTGAACTCGGCGGAGAGACCCAGTACTTC.

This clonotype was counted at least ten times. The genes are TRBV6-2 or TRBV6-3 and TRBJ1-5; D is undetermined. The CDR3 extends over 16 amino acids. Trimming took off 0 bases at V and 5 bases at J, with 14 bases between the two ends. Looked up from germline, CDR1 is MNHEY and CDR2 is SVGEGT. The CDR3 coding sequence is TGTGCCAGCAGTTACTCGATCCTCTGGGGATATCAGCCCCAGCATTTT. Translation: CASSYSILWGYQPQHF.

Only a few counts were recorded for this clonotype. CDR3 coding DNA: TGTGCCATCAGCCAAGAGCGGGGTGCCCACGAGCAGTACTTC. Residues: CAISQERGAHEQYF. This chain connects TRBV10-3 to TRBJ2-7; TRBD2 matches 7 bases. The CDR3 extends over 14 amino acids. Germline trimming cut 6 bases from V and 5 bases from J; bases unmatched to any gene: 10. CDR1 is ENHRY and CDR2 is SYGVKD in the germline V gene.

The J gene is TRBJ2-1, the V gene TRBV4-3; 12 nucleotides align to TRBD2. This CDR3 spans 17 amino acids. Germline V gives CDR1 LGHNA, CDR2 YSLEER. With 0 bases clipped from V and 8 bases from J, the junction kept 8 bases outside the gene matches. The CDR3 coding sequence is TGCGCCAGCAGCCAAGAGGCTAGCGGGGGGGCGGTGGATGAGCAGTTCTTC. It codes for CASSQEASGGAVDEQFF.

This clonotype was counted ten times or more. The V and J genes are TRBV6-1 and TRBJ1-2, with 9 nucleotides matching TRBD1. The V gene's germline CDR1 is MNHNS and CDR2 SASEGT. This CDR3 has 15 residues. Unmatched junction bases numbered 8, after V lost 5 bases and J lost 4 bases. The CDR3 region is CASSPGTGQTYGYTF. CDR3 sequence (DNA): TGTGCCAGCAGTCCAGGGACAGGGCAAACCTATGGCTACACCTTC.